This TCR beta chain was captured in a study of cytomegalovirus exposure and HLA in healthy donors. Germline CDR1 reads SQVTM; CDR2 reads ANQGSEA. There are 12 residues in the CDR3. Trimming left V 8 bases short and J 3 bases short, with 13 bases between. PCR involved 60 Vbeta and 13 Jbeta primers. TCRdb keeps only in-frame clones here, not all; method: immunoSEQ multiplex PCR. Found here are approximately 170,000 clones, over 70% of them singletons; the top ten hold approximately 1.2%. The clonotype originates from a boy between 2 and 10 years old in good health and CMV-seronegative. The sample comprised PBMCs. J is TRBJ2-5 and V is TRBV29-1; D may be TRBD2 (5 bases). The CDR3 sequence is CSLAEGEETQYF. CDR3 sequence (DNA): TGCAGCCTTGCCGAGGGAGAAGAGACCCAGTACTTC.